This T cell receptor beta chain was found in a study of post-analysis software for immune sequencing data. Overall study findings and caveats: Four to six TRBV segments appeared more often in patients than in controls, and TRBV5-6, TRBV5-1 and TRBV20-1 were among these.

Researchers reported that TCR beta cDNA libraries carried unique molecular identifiers. TCRdb reprocessed the PCR reads with MiXCR, giving one entry per CDR3 protein. This table holds roughly 410,000 distinct CDR3 sequences, approximately 38% found once. This CDR3 has 15 amino acids. With 5 bases removed from V and 6 bases from J, the gap between germline ends came to 17 bases. This clonotype appeared a few times. Its antigen is unidentified. The chain is built from TRBV12-3 or TRBV12-4 and TRBJ2-1, with D possibly called TRBD1 or TRBD2 (6 bases each). Source material: blood. The receptor comes from a girl under 18 with multiple sclerosis. This CDR3 reads CASSPRGGLRNEQFF. The CDR3 nucleotides are TGTGCCAGCAGTCCCCGAGGGGGGTTGCGCAATGAGCAGTTCTTC.